This passage covers 5 T cell receptor beta chains from one sample sequenced in a study of neurological immune-mediated disorders. Time point specified: longitudinal time-point 3. TCRdb passed the 5' RACE reads through MiXCR, listing each CDR3 protein once. Of approximately 50,000 distinct CDR3 sequences in the sample, approximately 9.2% were seen once. Sequencing input: PBMCs. These receptors originate from a woman aged 40 to 49 in good health.

This clonotype was counted at least ten times. The J gene is TRBJ1-4, the V gene TRBV7-9; tentatively, D is TRBD1 (5 bases). This CDR3 has 14 residues. Germline CDR1 SEHNR, CDR2 FQNEAQ (reference sequence). V was trimmed by 5 bases and J by 8 bases, leaving 15 bases between them. Here the CDR3 DNA reads TGTGCCAGCAGCCCTCAGGGTCAGGGCGAAAAACTGTTTTTT. Its translation: CASSPQGQGEKLFF.

The sample holds many counts of this clonotype. The chain couples TRBV5-1 to TRBJ2-4; D is possibly TRBD2 (6 bases). The germline CDR1 and CDR2 sequences are SGHRS and YFSETQ. The CDR3 totals 14 residues. The ends were cut back, 4 bases at V and 6 bases at J, with 14 bases in the middle. CDR3 loop: CASSPRGSGNIQYF. The CDR3 coding sequence is TGCGCCAGCAGCCCCCGCGGTAGCGGAAACATTCAGTACTTC.

This clonotype occurred many times. The genes are TRBV5-1 and TRBJ2-7; D not certain. Germline V gene sequence: CDR1 SGHRS, CDR2 YFSETQ. V lost 2 bases, J lost 0 bases, and 6 bases lay in between. The CDR3 consists of 13 residues. Here the CDR3 reads CASSFSSSYEQYF. For the CDR3, the DNA is TGCGCCAGCAGCTTCTCGAGCTCCTACGAGCAGTACTTC.

There are many counts of this clonotype. The J gene is TRBJ2-6, the V gene TRBV5-1, with TRBD2 matching 8 bases. This CDR3 has 18 residues. V trimming: 2 bases; J trimming: 3 bases; junction bases outside the gene matches: 10. Germline V gene data show CDR1 as SGHRS and CDR2 as YFSETQ. The CDR3 spells CASSLLPGGPIGANVLTF. The CDR3 DNA reads as TGCGCCAGCAGCTTATTACCGGGAGGGCCCATTGGGGCCAACGTCCTGACTTTC.

This chain joins TRBV20-1 and TRBJ1-6; D remains unclear. The ends were cut back, 0 bases at V and 5 bases at J, with 8 bases in the middle. Germline CDR1 is DFQATT and CDR2 is SNEGSKA (reference sequence). This CDR3 is 14 amino acids long. Here the CDR3 DNA reads TGCAGTGCTAGAGATGTACGGAATAATTCACCCCTCCACTTT. Its protein is CSARDVRNNSPLHF.